The 25 T cell receptor beta chains in this list originate from one sample, sequenced in a study of beta chain features in type 1 diabetes. Expressed TCRB transcripts were sequenced because the entire RNA isolate underwent reverse transcription. The table came from immunoSEQ multiplex PCR; TCRdb's copy has only in-frame clones and leaves some out. The sample yields about 320,000 clones, 12% to 15% seen once. Sequencing used central memory CD4+ T cells from blood. The receptors derive from a man aged 25-45 years in good health.

This clone was seen more than once but under ten times. The chain employs TRBV27 and TRBJ1-1, with TRBD1 matching 9 bases. CDR1 and CDR2 from the germline V gene are MNHEY and SMNVEV (reference sequence). The V gene end was trimmed by 4 bases and the J gene end by 1 base; junction bases not matched to a gene: 1. CDR3 size: 14 residues. Here the CDR3 reads CASSWGQGNTEAFF. DNA of the CDR3: TGTGCCAGCAGTTGGGGACAGGGGAACACTGAAGCTTTCTTT.

This clone was seen ten or more times. V is TRBV18 and J is TRBJ2-5; TRBD1 or TRBD2 may be the D gene (5 bases each). Germline CDR1 KGHSH, CDR2 LQKENI. The germline V and J ends were trimmed by 4 bases and 5 bases, with 17 bases remaining between them. The CDR3 is 15 amino acids. The CDR3 DNA reads as TGTGCCAGCTCACAAGGGACGTCAGCGGTCGAGACCCAGTACTTC. Amino acid sequence: CASSQGTSAVETQYF.

The table lists this clone with a few counts. The chain uses TRBV18 and TRBJ1-1; D not certain. CDR1 and CDR2 from the germline V gene are KGHSH and LQKENI. Trimming stripped 3 bases from V and 6 bases from J, with 8 bases between. The CDR3 consists of 12 residues. The CDR3 DNA sequence: TGTGCCAGCTCACCCCGCGAGGCTGAAGCTTTCTTT. Translation: CASSPREAEAFF.

V and J are TRBV7-2 and TRBJ1-2; maybe TRBD1 (5 bases). The CDR3 is 15 amino acids. Germline CDR1 is SGHTA and CDR2 is FQGNSA. Deletions cut 1 base from V and 0 bases from J, with 9 bases between. The CDR3 nucleotides are TGTGCCAGCAGCTTAGAAACAGGTGCTAACTATGGCTACACCTTC. Its protein product is CASSLETGANYGYTF.

The V gene is TRBV4-2, the J gene TRBJ1-2; D remains unclear. Germline V gene sequence: CDR1 LGHNA, CDR2 YNFKEQ. The CDR3 extends over 16 amino acids. The ends were cut back, 4 bases at V and 4 bases at J, with 19 bases in the middle. The CDR3: CASSPLWADNPYGYTF. CDR3 coding DNA: TGTGCCAGCAGCCCCCTGTGGGCCGATAATCCCTATGGCTACACCTTC.

This clone was observed a few times. The V call is TRBV6-1, the J call TRBJ2-3; D gene unclear. The CDR3 spans 13 residues. The V gene lost 4 bases and the J gene lost 2 bases, with 7 bases spanning the gap. From germline, CDR1 is MNHNS and CDR2 SASEGT. As DNA, the CDR3 is TGTGCCAGCAGTGGGACCTACACAGATACGCAGTATTTT. Its translation is CASSGTYTDTQYF.

A few counts support this clone. The V and J genes are TRBV9 and TRBJ1-1; tentative D call: TRBD1 (6 bases). The CDR3 contains 13 residues. Germline V gene lookup returns CDR1 SGDLS and CDR2 YYNGEE. Trimming took 4 bases from V and 7 from J, leaving 14 bases between them. CDR3 sequence reads: CASSTNTGSEAFF. In DNA form, the CDR3 reads TGTGCCAGCAGCACTAACACAGGGAGTGAAGCTTTCTTT.

The chain couples TRBV7-3 to TRBJ2-1; the D is unclear. V lost 5 bases and J lost 5, with 1 base in between. CDR1 is SGHTA, CDR2 FQGTGA, per germline. The length of the CDR3 is 10 residues. The CDR3 spells CASSNNEQFF. As DNA, the CDR3 is TGTGCCAGCAGCAACAATGAGCAGTTCTTC.

The chain couples TRBV18 to TRBJ1-1, with D perhaps matching TRBD1 (6 bases). The V gene lost 2 bases and the J gene lost 1 base, with 17 bases spanning the gap. This CDR3 region has 17 residues. Germline CDR1 is KGHSH and CDR2 is LQKENI. CDR3: CASSPMGAGLGNTEAFF. In DNA, the CDR3 is TGTGCCAGCTCACCAATGGGGGCTGGGCTAGGGAACACTGAAGCTTTCTTT.

The chain is built from TRBV11-2 and TRBJ2-5; 9 nucleotides align to TRBD2. V was pared by 5 bases and J by 4 bases, with 11 bases of the junction left unmatched. Germline V gene lookup returns CDR1 SGHAT and CDR2 FQNNGV. This CDR3 comprises 16 residues. CDR3 sequence reads: CASSPRAGGPRETQYF. The CDR3 DNA reads as TGTGCCAGCAGCCCCAGGGCGGGAGGGCCACGAGAGACCCAGTACTTC.

This clone was counted a few times. The chain links TRBV6-6 to TRBJ1-1; D is perhaps TRBD1 (5 bases). V lost 7 bases to trimming and J lost 8 bases, with 20 bases between them. This CDR3 is 14 amino acids long. The germline V gene has CDR1 MNHNY and CDR2 SVGAGI (reference sequence). In nucleotides, the CDR3 is TGTGCCAGCAAAGGAGGGACCTCCTCCTCCGAAGCTTTCTTT. Encoded protein: CASKGGTSSSEAFF.

The chain joins TRBV7-8 to TRBJ2-5, with D maybe TRBD2 (6 bases). This CDR3 is built from 13 residues. Trimming stripped 5 bases from V and 5 bases from J, with 12 bases between. Germline-derived CDR1 and CDR2 are SGHVS and FQNEAQ. CDR3 protein: CASSGGGPETQYF. CDR3 nucleotides: TGTGCCAGCAGCGGGGGAGGCCCCGAGACCCAGTACTTC.

The rearrangement uses TRBV21-1 and TRBJ2-1; TRBD2, as called in the table, went unchecked against the DNA. TRBV21-1 is labeled a pseudogene. This CDR3 spans 15 amino acids. CDR3 in DNA: TGTGCCAGCAGCACCGGACTAGCGGGAGCTAATGAGCAGTTCTTC. As protein: CASSTGLAGANEQFF.

This clone was counted a few times. The chain is built from TRBV29-1 and TRBJ2-3; 8 nucleotides align to TRBD2. The CDR3 loop spans 14 amino acids. Germline CDR1 and CDR2: SQVTM and ANQGSEA. J lost 1 base, V lost 4 bases, and 4 bases had no gene match. The CDR3 loop reads CSVGASGRTDTQYF. The CDR3 coding sequence is TGCAGCGTTGGGGCTAGCGGGCGCACAGATACGCAGTATTTT.

This clone was recorded many times. This chain joins TRBV10-3 and TRBJ1-1; D call uncertain. The CDR3 runs to 12 residues. V lost 10 bases and J lost 4, with 13 bases in between. Germline-derived CDR1 and CDR2 are ENHRY and SYGVKD. The CDR3, as DNA: TGTGCCAGCTTGAGGGAAGGCACTGAAGCTTTCTTT. Residues: CASLREGTEAFF.

This clone appeared a few times. The CDR3 nucleotides read TGTGCCAGCAGCCCACTAGGTTCAAACAAAGAGACCCAGTACTTC. It is translated as CASSPLGSNKETQYF. This chain links TRBV25-1 with TRBJ2-5; D possibly corresponds to TRBD2 (5 bases). This CDR3 comprises 15 residues. Trimming left V 6 bases short and J 3 bases short, with 17 bases between. The germline CDR1 and CDR2 sequences are MGHDK and SYGVNS.

This rearrangement joins TRBV9 to TRBJ2-5, with a possible D match to TRBD2 (5 bases). The DNA end favors TRBJ2-7, so the J call may be wrong. The CDR3 loop spans 14 amino acids. Germline CDR1 reads SGDLS; CDR2 reads YYNGEE. This CDR3 reads CASSAHAGAYEQYF. CDR3 in DNA: TGTGCCAGCAGCGCGCACGCGGGTGCCTACGAGCAGTACTTC.

This clone came up a few times. This chain uses TRBV5-4 with TRBJ2-7; a possible D gene is TRBD1 (6 bases). This CDR3 is 15 amino acids long. Germline V lookup: CDR1 SGHNT, CDR2 YYREEE (reference sequence). V was trimmed by 1 base and J by 6 bases, leaving 17 bases between them. Here the CDR3 DNA reads TGTGCCAGCAGCTTGACAGGGCCATCATCGGGCGAGCAGTACGTC. Protein product: CASSLTGPSSGEQYV.

The rearrangement links TRBV4-3 to TRBJ1-6; D is unresolved. The CDR3 is made up of 16 amino acids. V was trimmed by 0 bases and J by 8 bases, leaving 14 bases between them. The V gene's germline CDR1 is LGHNA and CDR2 YSLEER. This CDR3 reads CASSQEVQPTDSPLHF. The DNA for the CDR3 is TGCGCCAGCAGCCAAGAGGTTCAGCCAACGGATTCACCCCTCCACTTT.

V usage is TRBV6-5 and J usage is TRBJ2-3, with D possibly TRBD2 on 6 matching bases. The CDR3 is 12 amino acids. The germline V gene encodes CDR1 MNHEY and CDR2 SVGAGI. Trimming stripped 6 bases from V and 4 bases from J, with 8 bases between. The CDR3 here is CASSWGADTQYF. The CDR3 DNA sequence: TGTGCCAGCAGCTGGGGGGCAGATACGCAGTATTTT.

This clone was detected many times. The J gene is TRBJ1-2, the V gene TRBV15; D remains unclear. CDR1 and CDR2 (germline): LNHNV, YYDKDF (reference sequence). This CDR3 is built from 13 residues. Trimming left V 5 bases short and J 8 bases short, with 15 bases between. The CDR3 sequence: CATSGRIRRGYTF. In DNA form, the CDR3 reads TGTGCCACCAGCGGCCGGATCCGTCGGGGCTACACCTTC.

This clone was counted many times. The CDR3 DNA follows: TGTGCCAGCAGCCTGGACTTATCAGATACGCAGTATTTT. This codes for CASSLDLSDTQYF. The V gene is TRBV11-1, the J gene TRBJ2-3, with a tentative D call TRBD2 (5 bases). The CDR3 length is 13 residues. Germline CDR1 SGHAT, CDR2 FQDESV (reference sequence). V was pared by 5 bases and J by 4 bases, with 10 bases between.

The chain has TRBV6-5 and TRBJ2-4; 12 bases line up with TRBD2. The junction had 8 bases not matched to a gene; V was cut back by 0 bases and J by 14 bases. This CDR3 is built from 15 residues. Germline CDR1 reads MNHEY; CDR2 reads SVGAGI. The chain's CDR3 is CASSYSGLAGTLEYF. In DNA, the CDR3 is TGTGCCAGCAGTTACTCCGGACTAGCGGGGACCTTGGAGTACTTC.

Many counts were recorded for this clone. The V call is TRBV21-1, the J call TRBJ1-2. TRBV21-1 is recorded as a pseudogene. This CDR3 has 16 residues. The DNA of the CDR3 is TGTGCCAGCAACACACACCCAGGGAGGACTAACTATGGCTACACCTTC. This encodes CASNTHPGRTNYGYTF.

This clone was found a few times. V usage is TRBV5-1 and J usage is TRBJ2-2; 7 bases fit TRBD2. The CDR3 is made up of 16 amino acids. Germline V CDR1 and CDR2: SGHRS, YFSETQ. J gave up 4 bases and V 0 bases, and 6 bases lay outside the gene matches. The CDR3: CASSLGTSAGTGELFF. The CDR3 nucleotides are TGCGCCAGCAGCTTGGGAACTAGCGCGGGCACCGGGGAGCTGTTTTTT.